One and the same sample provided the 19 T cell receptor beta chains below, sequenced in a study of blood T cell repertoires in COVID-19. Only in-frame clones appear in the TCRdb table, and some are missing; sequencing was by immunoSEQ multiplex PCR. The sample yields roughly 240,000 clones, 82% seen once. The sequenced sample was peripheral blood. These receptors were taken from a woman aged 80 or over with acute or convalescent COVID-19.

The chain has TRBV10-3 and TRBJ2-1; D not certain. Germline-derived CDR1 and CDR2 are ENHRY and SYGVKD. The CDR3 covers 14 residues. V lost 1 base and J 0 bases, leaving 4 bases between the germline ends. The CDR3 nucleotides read TGTGCCATCAGTGAGTTCAGCTCCTACAATGAGCAGTTCTTC. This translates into CAISEFSSYNEQFF.

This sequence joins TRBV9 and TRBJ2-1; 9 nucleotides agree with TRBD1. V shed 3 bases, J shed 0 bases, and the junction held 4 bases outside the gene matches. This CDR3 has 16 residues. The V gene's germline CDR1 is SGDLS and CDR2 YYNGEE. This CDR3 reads CASSGGTGSSYNEQFF. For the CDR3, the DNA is TGTGCCAGCAGCGGAGGGACAGGGAGCTCCTACAATGAGCAGTTCTTC.

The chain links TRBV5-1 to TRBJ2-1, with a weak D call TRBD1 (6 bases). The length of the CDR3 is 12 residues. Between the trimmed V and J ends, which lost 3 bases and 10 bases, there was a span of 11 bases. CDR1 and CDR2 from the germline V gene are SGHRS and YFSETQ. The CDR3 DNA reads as TGCGCCAGCAGCTGGGACATGGGCGAGCAGTTCTTC. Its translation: CASSWDMGEQFF.

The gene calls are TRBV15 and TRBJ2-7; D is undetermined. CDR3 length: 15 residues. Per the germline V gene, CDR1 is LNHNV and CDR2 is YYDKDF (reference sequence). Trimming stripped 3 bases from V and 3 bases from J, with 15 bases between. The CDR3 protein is CATSRKDLAVYEQYF. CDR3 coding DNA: TGTGCCACCAGCAGGAAGGATCTCGCGGTCTACGAGCAGTACTTC.

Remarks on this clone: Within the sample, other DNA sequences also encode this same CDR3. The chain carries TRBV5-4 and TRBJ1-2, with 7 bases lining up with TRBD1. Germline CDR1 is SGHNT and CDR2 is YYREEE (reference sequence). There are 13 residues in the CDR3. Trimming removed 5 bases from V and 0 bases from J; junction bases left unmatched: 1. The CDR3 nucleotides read TGTGCCAGCAGGGGACAGCCTAACTATGGCTACACCTTC. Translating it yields CASRGQPNYGYTF. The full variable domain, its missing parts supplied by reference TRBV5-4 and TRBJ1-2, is ETGVTQSPTHLIKTRGQQVTLRCSSQSGHNTVSWYQQALGQGPQFIFQYYREEENGRGNFPPRFSGLQFPNYSSELNVNALELDDSALYLCASRGQPNYGYTFGSGTRLTVV.

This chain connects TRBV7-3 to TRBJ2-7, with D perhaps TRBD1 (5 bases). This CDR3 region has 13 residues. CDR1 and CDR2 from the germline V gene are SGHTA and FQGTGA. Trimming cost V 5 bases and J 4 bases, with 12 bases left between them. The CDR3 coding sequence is TGTGCCAGCAGCCAGGGTTTGGGTTACGAGCAGTACTTC. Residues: CASSQGLGYEQYF.

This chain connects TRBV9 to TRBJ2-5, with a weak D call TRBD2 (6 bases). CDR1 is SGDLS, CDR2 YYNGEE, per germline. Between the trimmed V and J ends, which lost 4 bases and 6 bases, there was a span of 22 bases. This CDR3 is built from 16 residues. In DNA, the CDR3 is TGTGCCAGCAGCCCGGAGGGTACGGGAGTCAAAAAGACCCAGTACTTC. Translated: CASSPEGTGVKKTQYF. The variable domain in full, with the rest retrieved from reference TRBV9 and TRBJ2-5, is DSGVTQTPKHLITATGQRVTLRCSPRSGDLSVYWYQQSLDQGLQFLIQYYNGEERAKGNILERFSAQQFPDLHSELNLSSLELGDSALYFCASSPEGTGVKKTQYFGPGTRLLVL.

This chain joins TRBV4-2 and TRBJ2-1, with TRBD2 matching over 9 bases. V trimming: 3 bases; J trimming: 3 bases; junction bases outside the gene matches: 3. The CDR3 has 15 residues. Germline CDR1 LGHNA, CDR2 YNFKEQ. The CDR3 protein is CASSQAGGRYNEQFF. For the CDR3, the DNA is TGTGCCAGCAGCCAGGCGGGGGGGCGCTACAATGAGCAGTTCTTC.

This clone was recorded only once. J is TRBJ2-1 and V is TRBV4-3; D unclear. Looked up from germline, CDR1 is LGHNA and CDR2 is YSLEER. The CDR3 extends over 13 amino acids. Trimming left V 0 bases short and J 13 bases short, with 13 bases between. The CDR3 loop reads CASSQEGSLIQFF. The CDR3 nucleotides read TGCGCCAGCAGCCAAGAGGGCTCCCTTATCCAGTTCTTC.

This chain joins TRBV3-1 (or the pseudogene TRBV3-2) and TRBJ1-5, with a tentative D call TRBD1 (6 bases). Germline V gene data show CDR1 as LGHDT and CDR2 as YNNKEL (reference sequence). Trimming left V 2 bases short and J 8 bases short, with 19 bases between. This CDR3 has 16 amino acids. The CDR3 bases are TGTGCCAGCAGCCAACTCGGACCTGAATCAGGGGAGCCCCAGCATTTT. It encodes CASSQLGPESGEPQHF.

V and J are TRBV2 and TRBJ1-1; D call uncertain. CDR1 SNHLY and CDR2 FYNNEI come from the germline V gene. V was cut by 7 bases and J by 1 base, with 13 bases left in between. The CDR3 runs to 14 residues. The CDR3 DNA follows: TGTGCCAGCACCCTTCGGGTAGCGAACACTGAAGCTTTCTTT. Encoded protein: CASTLRVANTEAFF.

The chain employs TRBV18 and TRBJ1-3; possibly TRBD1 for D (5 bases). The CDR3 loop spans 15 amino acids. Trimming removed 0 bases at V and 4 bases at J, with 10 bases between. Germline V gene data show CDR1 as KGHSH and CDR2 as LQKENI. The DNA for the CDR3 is TGTGCCAGCTCACCACCAGCAGGGCCCGGAAACACCATATATTTT. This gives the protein CASSPPAGPGNTIYF. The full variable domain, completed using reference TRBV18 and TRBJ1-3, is NAGVMQNPRHLVRRRGQEARLRCSPMKGHSHVYWYRQLPEEGLKFMVYLQKENIIDESGMPKERFSAEFPKEGPSILRIQQVVRGDSAAYFCASSPPAGPGNTIYFGEGSWLTVV.

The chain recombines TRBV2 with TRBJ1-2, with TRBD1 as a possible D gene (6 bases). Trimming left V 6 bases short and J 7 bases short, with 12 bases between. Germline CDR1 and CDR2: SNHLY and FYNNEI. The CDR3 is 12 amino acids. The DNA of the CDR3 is TGTGCCAGCAGGAAACAACAGGGTGGCTACACCTTC. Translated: CASRKQQGGYTF.

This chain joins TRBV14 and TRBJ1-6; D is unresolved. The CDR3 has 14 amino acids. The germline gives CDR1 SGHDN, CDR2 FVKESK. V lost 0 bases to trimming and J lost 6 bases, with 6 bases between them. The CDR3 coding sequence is TGTGCCAGCAGCCAAGATTTCAGTAATTCACCCCTCCACTTT. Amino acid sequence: CASSQDFSNSPLHF.

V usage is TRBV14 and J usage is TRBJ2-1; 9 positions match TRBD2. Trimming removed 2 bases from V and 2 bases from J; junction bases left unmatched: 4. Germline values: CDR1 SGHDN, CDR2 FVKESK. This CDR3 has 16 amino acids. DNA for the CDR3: TGTGCCAGCAGCCAACTAGGGACTAGCCCCTACAATGAGCAGTTCTTC. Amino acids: CASSQLGTSPYNEQFF.

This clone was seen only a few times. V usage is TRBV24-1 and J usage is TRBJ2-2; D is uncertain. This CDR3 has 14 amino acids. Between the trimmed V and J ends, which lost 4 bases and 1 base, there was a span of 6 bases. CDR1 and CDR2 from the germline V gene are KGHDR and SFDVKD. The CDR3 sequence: CATSERLNTGELFF. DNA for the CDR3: TGTGCCACCAGTGAAAGACTGAACACCGGGGAGCTGTTTTTT.

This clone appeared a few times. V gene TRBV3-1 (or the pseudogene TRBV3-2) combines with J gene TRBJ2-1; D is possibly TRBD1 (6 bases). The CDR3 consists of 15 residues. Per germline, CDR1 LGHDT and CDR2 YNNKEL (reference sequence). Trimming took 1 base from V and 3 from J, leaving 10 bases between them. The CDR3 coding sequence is TGTGCCAGCAGCCAAGCTCCGGGACACTACAATGAGCAGTTCTTC. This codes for CASSQAPGHYNEQFF.

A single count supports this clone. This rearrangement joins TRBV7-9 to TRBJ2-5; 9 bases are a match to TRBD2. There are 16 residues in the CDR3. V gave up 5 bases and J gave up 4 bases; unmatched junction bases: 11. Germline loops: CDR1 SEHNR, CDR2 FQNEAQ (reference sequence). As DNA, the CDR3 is TGTGCCAGCAGCGCAGAGTGGGCGGGAGGGCGAGAGACCCAGTACTTC. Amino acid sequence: CASSAEWAGGRETQYF.

CDR3 protein: CASSQDPFGSNTGELFF. CDR3 in DNA: TGCGCCAGCAGCCAAGATCCGTTCGGGTCGAACACCGGGGAGCTGTTTTTT. V gene TRBV4-3 combines with J gene TRBJ2-2; D gene ambiguous. Looked up from germline, CDR1 is LGHNA and CDR2 is YSLEER. V lost 0 bases and J 0 bases, leaving 11 bases between the germline ends. The CDR3 has 17 amino acids.